This is a list of T cell receptor beta chains from one sample in a study of beta chain features in type 1 diabetes. Repertoires were generated with immunoSEQ multiplex PCR, while TCRdb's copy carries only in-frame clones and drops some. The sample consists of a few hundred thousand clones, around 15% of them appearing once. Sample: central memory CD4+ T cells from blood. All receptors derive from a man aged 30 to 39 in good health. Each CDR3 is given with its conserved first and last residue. Each record gives: CDR3 DNA, CDR3 protein, clone size, V gene, D gene, J gene. The D gene is left open where the match is weak. Part of the rows lack a size; the others show once, few, many or a class for expanded clones.

TGTGCCACCAGTTCCCAGCGGGAGACGGTCAATGAGCAGTTCTTC | CATSSQRETVNEQFF | . | TRBV15 | TRBD2 | TRBJ2-1
TGTGCCAGCAGCTTACTCCGGAACAATCAGCCCCAGCATTTT | CASSLLRNNQPQHF | few | TRBV11-2 | . | TRBJ1-5
TGTGCCAGCAGCCCCCGTTGGACGAACACCGGGGAGCTGTTTTTT | CASSPRWTNTGELFF | . | TRBV7-2 | . | TRBJ2-2
TGTGCCATCAGTGACAGGGGTAAGAACACTGAAGCTTTCTTT | CAISDRGKNTEAFF | . | TRBV6-5 | TRBD1 | TRBJ1-1
TGTGCCAGCAGCGAACGGGACAGGGGGCGTAAGACTAGCGGCTACAATGAGCAGTTCTTC | CASSERDRGRKTSGYNEQFF | few | TRBV21-1 | . | TRBJ2-1
TGTGCCAGCGGAAGGCAGGGTGGAATCCATGGCTACACCTTC | CASGRQGGIHGYTF | . | TRBV28 | . | TRBJ1-2
TGTGCCAGCAGCCAAGGGACGGATGAGCAGTTCTTC | CASSQGTDEQFF | . | TRBV13 | . | TRBJ2-1
TGTGCCAGCAGCCGGAGGACAGGGGGTGGAGATACGCAGTATTTT | CASSRRTGGGDTQYF | many | TRBV5-5 | TRBD1 | TRBJ2-3
TGTGCCAGCAGCTCTTACCCCCAGACTAGCGGGAGGGCCACTGAGCAGTTCTTC | CASSSYPQTSGRATEQFF | . | TRBV7-6 | TRBD2 | TRBJ2-1
TGTGCCAGCAGCCCGACCCCCGCCCTTAGAATCGGGGAGCTGTTTTTT | CASSPTPALRIGELFF | few | TRBV7-9 | . | TRBJ2-2
TGTGCCAGCTCTGTGGCTGGCGGGAGGAATGAGCAGTTCTTC | CASSVAGGRNEQFF | . | TRBV6-5 | TRBD2 | TRBJ2-1
TGTGCCAGCAGCGTGACGGTAGCGGATACGCAGTATTTT | CASSVTVADTQYF | few | TRBV5-4 | . | TRBJ2-3
TGTGCCAGCAGCTCGCCAGGGATTCCGGATGGCTACACCTTC | CASSSPGIPDGYTF | . | TRBV7-8 | . | TRBJ1-2
TGTGCCAGCAGCGGGAGGAATAACGGTGGCTACACCTTC | CASSGRNNGGYTF | . | TRBV6-5 | . | TRBJ1-2
TGCGCCAGCAGCCGATCGCCAACAGGGGGCTCGGCCGGGGAGCTGTTTTTT | CASSRSPTGGSAGELFF | few | TRBV4-1 | TRBD1 | TRBJ2-2
TGTGCCAGCTCACCGACAGCTGCAGGGTCTGAAGCTTTCTTT | CASSPTAAGSEAFF | many | TRBV18 | . | TRBJ1-1
TGTGCCAGCAGTCGCCCCACAACTAATGAAAAACTGTTTTTT | CASSRPTTNEKLFF | many | TRBV6-6 | . | TRBJ1-4
TGTGCCAGCAGCTTGGTACTCCCGGGCGAGACCCAGTACTTC | CASSLVLPGETQYF | . | TRBV5-6 | . | TRBJ2-5
TGTGCCAGCAGGGAAGATAGGGGGGGCTTCGGCTACACCTTC | CASREDRGGFGYTF | . | TRBV7-2 | . | TRBJ1-2
TGTGCCAGCAGTGAAGGGACAGGGGGGAACATTCAGTACTTC | CASSEGTGGNIQYF | many | TRBV6-1 | TRBD1 | TRBJ2-4
TGTGCCAGCAGCTCCCCCTCGGGAGTCACCGGGGAGCTGTTTTTT | CASSSPSGVTGELFF | . | TRBV5-6 | . | TRBJ2-2
TGCGCCAGCGGCCGCGACGGGGCCCCCGGGGAGCTGTTTTTT | CASGRDGAPGELFF | few | TRBV5-1 | . | TRBJ2-2
TGTGCCAGTAGTATAGAATCCCAGGCTTCGAACACCGGGGAGCTGTTTTTT | CASSIESQASNTGELFF | . | TRBV19 | . | TRBJ2-2
TGCAGCGTGGGGACCGGCGGAGGGGGCACCGGGGAGCTGTTTTTT | CSVGTGGGGTGELFF | . | TRBV29-1 | . | TRBJ2-2
TGTGCCAGCAGAACAGACGGGACAGGGGGCAATCAGCCCCAGCATTTT | CASRTDGTGGNQPQHF | . | TRBV28 | TRBD1 | TRBJ1-5
TGTGCCAGCAGCCCCCCAGCCCGTGCCTACAATGAGCAGTTCTTC | CASSPPARAYNEQFF | few | TRBV11-2 | . | TRBJ2-1
TGTGCCAGCAGCTGGGACAGGCAGGGTTCGGGCGGCTACACCTTC | CASSWDRQGSGGYTF | . | TRBV7-8 | TRBD1 | TRBJ1-2
TGTGCCAGCAGTGAGGGTGCCAACGTCCTGACTTTC | CASSEGANVLTF | few | TRBV6-5 | . | TRBJ2-6
TGTGCAAGTCGCTTAAATTCATATGAGCAGTTCTTC | CASRLNSYEQFF | few | TRBV7-2 | . | TRBJ2-1
TGCGCCAGCAGCCAGGTCAGCGGGAGAGTCCGGGTTACGCAGTATTTT | CASSQVSGRVRVTQYF | few | TRBV4-3 | TRBD2 | TRBJ2-3
TGCGCCAGCAGCCAAGACAACCGATACAATTCACCCCTCCACTTT | CASSQDNRYNSPLHF | few | TRBV4-1 | . | TRBJ1-6
TGTGCCAGCTCGGGAGTAGGGGGTTATGGCTACACCTTC | CASSGVGGYGYTF | . | TRBV19 | . | TRBJ1-2
TGTGCCAGCAGCGTGACCGGGCAAGAGACCCAGTACTTC | CASSVTGQETQYF | few | TRBV9 | . | TRBJ2-5
TGTGCCAGCAGCCCCAACGATGGCGGGAGCGGTTTGTATGAGCAGTTCTTC | CASSPNDGGSGLYEQFF | few | TRBV7-2 | TRBD2 | TRBJ2-1
TGTGCCAGTGCTAGGGGACAGGGCGGTACAGATACGCAGTATTTT | CASARGQGGTDTQYF | . | TRBV30 | TRBD1 | TRBJ2-3
TGTGCCAGCACGCGGGAGACTAGCACAGATACGCAGTATTTT | CASTRETSTDTQYF | . | TRBV7-2 | TRBD2 | TRBJ2-3
TGTGCCAGCGAAAGGACAGGGAGTGGGCATGAGCAGTTCTTC | CASERTGSGHEQFF | . | TRBV5-4 | TRBD1 | TRBJ2-1
TGTGCCACCAGCAGAGATCGGGTCCAGCCCCAGCATTTT | CATSRDRVQPQHF | few | TRBV15 | . | TRBJ1-5
TGTGCCAGCAGTACGGGAGGCACAGATACGCAGTATTTT | CASSTGGTDTQYF | . | TRBV6-1 | . | TRBJ2-3
TGTGCCAGCAGCTTAGGTCGAACAGGGAGGGCAGATACGCAGTATTTT | CASSLGRTGRADTQYF | few | TRBV7-9 | . | TRBJ2-3
TGCGCCAGCAGCTTGGCCGACAGAAGACGTCAAGAGACCCAGTACTTC | CASSLADRRRQETQYF | many | TRBV5-1 | . | TRBJ2-5
TGCGCCAGCAGCTGGGCCGGGACAGGGTACCAAGAGACCCAGTACTTC | CASSWAGTGYQETQYF | few | TRBV5-1 | TRBD1 | TRBJ2-5
TGCGCCAGCAGCCAAGAGGGTACAGCGCTGGAGGGCTATGGCTACACCTTC | CASSQEGTALEGYGYTF | few | TRBV4-3 | . | TRBJ1-2
TGTGCCAGCAGTTACTTCTCTTATGATGAGCAGTTCTTC | CASSYFSYDEQFF | many | TRBV6-6 | . | TRBJ2-1
TGTGCCAGCAGCTTTCTAGCGGCGAACACCGGGGAGCTGTTTTTT | CASSFLAANTGELFF | . | TRBV7-2 | TRBD2 | TRBJ2-2
TGTGCCAGCAGCTTAACCTTGGGGGCAAACACCGGGGAGCTGTTTTTT | CASSLTLGANTGELFF | . | TRBV11-3 | . | TRBJ2-2
TGTGCCGGAAAACAGGGGGCGCGAAATGAGCAGTTCTTC | CAGKQGARNEQFF | few | TRBV21-1 | . | TRBJ2-1
TGTGCCAGCAGCTTAGCGCTCTCCGTAGCCGGGGAGCTGTTTTTT | CASSLALSVAGELFF | . | TRBV7-8 | . | TRBJ2-2
TGCGCCAGCAGCCAAGAGGGGACGACGTACAATGAGCAGTTCTTC | CASSQEGTTYNEQFF | few | TRBV4-3 | . | TRBJ2-1
TGTGCCAGCAGCCCAAAGTGGGGAACCGGGGAGCTGTTTTTT | CASSPKWGTGELFF | . | TRBV13 | . | TRBJ2-2
TGTGCCAGCAGCGTAGGGCATACCAACACTGAAGCTTTCTTT | CASSVGHTNTEAFF | . | TRBV9 | . | TRBJ1-1
TGTGCCAGCTCACCCGACGGGATTAATACGCAGTATTTT | CASSPDGINTQYF | few | TRBV18 | . | TRBJ2-3
TGTGCCAGCACCCCTAACAGGGGCGAAGGGGGCTACACCTTC | CASTPNRGEGGYTF | few | TRBV7-9 | TRBD1 | TRBJ1-2
TGCAGCGTTGAGGAGGGGATTCTGGCTGGCTACACCTTC | CSVEEGILAGYTF | few | TRBV29-1 | . | TRBJ1-2
TGTGCCAGCAGTTACCGGGGGGTTCGTTTGGACACTGAAGCTTTCTTT | CASSYRGVRLDTEAFF | few | TRBV6-5 | . | TRBJ1-1
TGTGCCAGCAGCTTTTCTAGCATTCAAGAGACCCAGTACTTC | CASSFSSIQETQYF | . | TRBV11-3 | . | TRBJ2-5
TGCGCCAGCAGCTTGGATTCGCGCGGGAATGAGCAGTTCTTC | CASSLDSRGNEQFF | . | TRBV5-1 | . | TRBJ2-1
TGTGCCAGCAGCTTAAGGGGACTAGCGGGAATCACAGATACGCAGTATTTT | CASSLRGLAGITDTQYF | . | TRBV11-3 | TRBD2 | TRBJ2-3
TGTGCCAGCAGCGGCGCTTCCGGTTTTGGCCGCGCGCAGTATTTT | CASSGASGFGRAQYF | . | TRBV7-2 | . | TRBJ2-3
TGTGCCAGTAGTATGAGTGGGGCGGGAAATGAAAAACTGTTTTTT | CASSMSGAGNEKLFF | few | TRBV19 | . | TRBJ1-4